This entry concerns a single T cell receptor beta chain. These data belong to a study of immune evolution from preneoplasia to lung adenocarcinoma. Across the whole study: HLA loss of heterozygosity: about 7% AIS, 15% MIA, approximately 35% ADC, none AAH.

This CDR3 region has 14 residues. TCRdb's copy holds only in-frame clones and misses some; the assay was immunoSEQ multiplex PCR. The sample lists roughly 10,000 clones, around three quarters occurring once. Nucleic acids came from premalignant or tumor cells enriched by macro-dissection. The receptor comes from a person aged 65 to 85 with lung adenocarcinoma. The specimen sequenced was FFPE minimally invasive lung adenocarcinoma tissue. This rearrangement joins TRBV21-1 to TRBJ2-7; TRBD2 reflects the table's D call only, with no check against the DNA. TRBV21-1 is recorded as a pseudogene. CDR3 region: CASSSGGSKLGQYF. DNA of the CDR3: TGTGCCAGCAGCTCCGGCGGATCAAAGTTGGGGCAGTACTTC.